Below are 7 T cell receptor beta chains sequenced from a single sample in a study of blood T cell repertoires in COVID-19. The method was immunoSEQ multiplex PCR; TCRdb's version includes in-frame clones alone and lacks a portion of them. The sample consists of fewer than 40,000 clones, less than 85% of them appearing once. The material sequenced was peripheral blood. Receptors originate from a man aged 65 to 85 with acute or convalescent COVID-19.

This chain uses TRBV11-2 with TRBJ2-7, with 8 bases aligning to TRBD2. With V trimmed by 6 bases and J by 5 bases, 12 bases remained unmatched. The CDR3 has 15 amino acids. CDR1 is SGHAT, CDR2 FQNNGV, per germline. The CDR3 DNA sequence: TGTGCCAGCAGGAAGGCCCTGGCGGGAGGCCACGAGCAGTACTTC. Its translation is CASRKALAGGHEQYF.

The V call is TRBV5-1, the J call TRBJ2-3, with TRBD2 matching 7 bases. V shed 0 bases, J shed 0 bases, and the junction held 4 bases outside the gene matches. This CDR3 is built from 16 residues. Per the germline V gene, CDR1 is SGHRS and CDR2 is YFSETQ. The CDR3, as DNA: TGCGCCAGCAGCTTGGACCCTAGCGGAAGCACAGATACGCAGTATTTT. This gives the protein CASSLDPSGSTDTQYF.

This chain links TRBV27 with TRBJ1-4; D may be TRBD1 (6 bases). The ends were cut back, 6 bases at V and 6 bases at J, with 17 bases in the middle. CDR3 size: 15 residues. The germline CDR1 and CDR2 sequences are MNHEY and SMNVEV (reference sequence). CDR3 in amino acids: CASSDRPLGHEKLFF. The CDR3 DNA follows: TGTGCCAGCAGCGACAGGCCCCTTGGGCATGAAAAACTGTTTTTT.

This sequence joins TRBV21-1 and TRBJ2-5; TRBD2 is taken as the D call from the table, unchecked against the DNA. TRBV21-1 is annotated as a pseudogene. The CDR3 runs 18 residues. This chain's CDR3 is CASSTSPLLVEGKETQYF. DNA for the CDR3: TGTGCCAGCAGCACTAGCCCCCTCCTAGTGGAGGGGAAAGAGACCCAGTACTTC.

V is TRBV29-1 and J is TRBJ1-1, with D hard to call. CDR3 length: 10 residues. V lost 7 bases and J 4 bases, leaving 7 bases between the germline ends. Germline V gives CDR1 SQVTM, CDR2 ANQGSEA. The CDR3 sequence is CSAGSTEAFF. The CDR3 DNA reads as TGCAGCGCCGGGAGCACTGAAGCTTTCTTT.

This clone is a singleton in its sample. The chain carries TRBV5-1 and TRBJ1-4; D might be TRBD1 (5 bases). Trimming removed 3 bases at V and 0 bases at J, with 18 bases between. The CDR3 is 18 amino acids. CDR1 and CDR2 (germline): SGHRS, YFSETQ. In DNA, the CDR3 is TGCGCCAGCAGCTCGACCCCTATCGACAGCACAACTAATGAAAAACTGTTTTTT. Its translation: CASSSTPIDSTTNEKLFF.

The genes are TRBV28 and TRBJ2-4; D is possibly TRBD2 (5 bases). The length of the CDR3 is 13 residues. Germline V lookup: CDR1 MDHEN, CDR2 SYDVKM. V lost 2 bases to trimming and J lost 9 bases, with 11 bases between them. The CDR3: CASSLAMRVIQYF. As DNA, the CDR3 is TGTGCCAGCAGTTTAGCGATGAGGGTCATTCAGTACTTC.